This passage covers 25 T cell receptor beta chains from one sample sequenced in a study of cytomegalovirus exposure and HLA in healthy donors. PCR involved 60 Vbeta and 13 Jbeta primers. Profiling relied on immunoSEQ multiplex PCR, and the TCRdb table lists in-frame clones only, not all of them. The sample records approximately 160,000 clones, over 70% being singletons. Sequencing input: PBMCs. These receptors all come from a woman aged 30 to 39 in good health and CMV-seropositive.

The chain links TRBV2 to TRBJ1-1; D unresolved. The CDR3 covers 19 residues. Germline V lookup: CDR1 SNHLY, CDR2 FYNNEI. With 3 bases removed from V and 3 bases from J, the gap between germline ends came to 26 bases. DNA for the CDR3: TGTGCCAGCAGTGATTCCGGGTCTATCGGCCTCCTACGGGACACTGAAGCTTTCTTT. Its protein product is CASSDSGSIGLLRDTEAFF.

The rearrangement links TRBV6-6 to TRBJ2-5, with 9 nucleotides matching TRBD1. Germline CDR1 MNHNY, CDR2 SVGAGI (reference sequence). This CDR3 region has 16 residues. With V trimmed by 6 bases and J by 3 bases, 11 bases remained unmatched. CDR3 residues: CASRRRSRTGEETQYF. The CDR3 nucleotides read TGTGCCAGCAGACGGCGCTCGCGGACAGGGGAAGAGACCCAGTACTTC.

The rearrangement uses TRBV19 and TRBJ2-5; no clear D gene. Germline values: CDR1 LNHDA, CDR2 SQIVND (reference sequence). The CDR3 loop spans 16 amino acids. V gave up 8 bases and J gave up 1 base, with 20 bases separating them. The CDR3 bases are TGTGCCAGTTCCCCAAGGATTAGCAGTCTCCAAGAGACCCAGTACTTC. Translating it yields CASSPRISSLQETQYF. Filled out from reference TRBV19 and TRBJ2-5, the complete variable domain reads DGGITQSPKYLFRKEGQNVTLSCEQNLNHDAMYWYRQDPGQGLRLIYYSQIVNDFQKGDIAEGYSVSREKKESFPLTVTSAQKNPTAFYLCASSPRISSLQETQYFGPGTRLLVL.

This clone appeared a few times. V and J are TRBV7-8 and TRBJ2-7, with TRBD2 matching over 8 bases. The CDR3 covers 15 residues. V lost 5 bases, J lost 1 base, and 7 bases stayed unmatched. Germline loops: CDR1 SGHVS, CDR2 FQNEAQ. The CDR3, as DNA: TGTGCCAGCAGCCTCTTAGCGGGAAAGTCCTACGAGCAGTACTTC. Translation gives CASSLLAGKSYEQYF.

This sequence joins TRBV5-6 and TRBJ2-3; 11 bases match TRBD1. This CDR3 has 16 residues. V was clipped by 3 bases and J by 5 bases; unmatched bases: 8. Germline V gene sequence: CDR1 SGHDT, CDR2 YYEEEE. CDR3 sequence: CASSSGTGGLGDTQYF. CDR3 in DNA: TGTGCCAGCAGCTCCGGGACAGGGGGTTTAGGAGATACGCAGTATTTT. Drawing the rest from reference TRBV5-6 and TRBJ2-3, the complete variable domain is DAGVTQSPTHLIKTRGQQVTLRCSPKSGHDTVSWYQQALGQGPQFIFQYYEEEERQRGNFPDRFSGHQFPNYSSELNVNALLLGDSALYLCASSSGTGGLGDTQYFGPGTRLTVL.

The rearrangement uses TRBV4-1 and TRBJ2-3; D remains ambiguous. CDR1 MGHRA and CDR2 YSYEKL come from the germline V gene. The CDR3 runs to 17 residues. Between the trimmed V and J ends, which lost 1 base and 4 bases, there was a span of 18 bases. This CDR3 is CASSQALLPNEADTQYF. CDR3 sequence (DNA): TGCGCCAGCAGCCAAGCTTTGCTCCCTAACGAGGCAGATACGCAGTATTTT.

The J gene is TRBJ2-7, the V gene TRBV7-2, with 9 bases matching TRBD2. Germline V gives CDR1 SGHTA, CDR2 FQGNSA. V lost 5 bases, J lost 2 bases, and 7 bases stayed unmatched. The CDR3 contains 15 residues. CDR3 loop: CASSPRTSVTYEQYF. CDR3 DNA sequence: TGTGCCAGCAGCCCCAGGACTAGCGTAACCTACGAGCAGTACTTC. Full variable domain (missing parts from reference TRBV7-2 and TRBJ2-7): GAGVSQSPSNKVTEKGKDVELRCDPISGHTALYWYRQSLGQGLEFLIYFQGNSAPDKSGLPSDRFSAERTGGSVSTLTIQRTQQEDSAVYLCASSPRTSVTYEQYFGPGTRLTVT.

V and J are TRBV6-5 and TRBJ1-1; 8 nucleotides align to TRBD1. This CDR3 spans 13 amino acids. Losses at the gene ends were 5 bases for V and 4 bases for J; bases not matched to a gene: 3. Germline CDR1 and CDR2: MNHEY and SVGAGI. The CDR3 spells CASSNDRGTEAFF. The CDR3 DNA sequence: TGTGCCAGCAGTAATGACAGGGGCACTGAAGCTTTCTTT.

The V gene is TRBV6-5, the J gene TRBJ1-1, with 8 nucleotides matching TRBD1. The germline CDR1 and CDR2 sequences are MNHEY and SVGAGI. The trim removed 2 bases at V and 1 base at J, leaving 0 bases unmatched. The CDR3 is made up of 14 amino acids. The CDR3 nucleotides are TGTGCCAGCAGTTACGACAGGGGGAACACTGAAGCTTTCTTT. Protein: CASSYDRGNTEAFF.

The chain joins TRBV7-2 to TRBJ1-5; D gene uncertain. This CDR3 has 13 amino acids. Trimming removed 5 bases at V and 7 bases at J, with 12 bases between. Germline-derived CDR1 and CDR2 are SGHTA and FQGNSA. The CDR3, as DNA: TGTGCCAGCAGCGTTAGGGCGGGGCAGCCCCAGCATTTT. It specifies CASSVRAGQPQHF.

This clone has just a few counts. The J gene is TRBJ2-5, the V gene TRBV15, with D hard to call. Trimming stripped 3 bases from V and 2 bases from J, with 10 bases between. This CDR3 spans 14 amino acids. Per germline, CDR1 LNHNV and CDR2 YYDKDF (reference sequence). The DNA for the CDR3 is TGTGCCACCAGCAGTTGGGCTCTACAAGAGACCCAGTACTTC. Translated, it gives CATSSWALQETQYF.

This chain joins TRBV6-1 and TRBJ2-5; D not certain. Per germline, CDR1 MNHNS and CDR2 SASEGT. This CDR3 comprises 15 residues. With 1 base removed from V and 1 base from J, the gap between germline ends came to 10 bases. The CDR3 nucleotides are TGTGCCAGCAGTGAAGGATCAGGATCCCAAGAGACCCAGTACTTC. Amino acid sequence: CASSEGSGSQETQYF.

A word on this clone: The sample contains more than one DNA sequence encoding this CDR3. The chain joins TRBV6-1 to TRBJ2-5; tentatively, D is TRBD2 (5 bases). The CDR3 totals 13 residues. The germline V and J ends were trimmed by 1 base and 4 bases, with 7 bases remaining between them. The germline V gene has CDR1 MNHNS and CDR2 SASEGT. CDR3 sequence (DNA): TGTGCCAGCAGTGAAGTACGGGGAGAGACCCAGTACTTC. Its protein product is CASSEVRGETQYF.

The rearrangement links TRBV11-3 to TRBJ2-7; weak D call: TRBD1 (5 bases). CDR3 length equals 14 residues. The ends were cut back, 5 bases at V and 2 bases at J, with 13 bases in the middle. Per the germline V gene, CDR1 is SGHNT and CDR2 is YENEEA. In nucleotides, the CDR3 is TGTGCCAGCAGCACGCGACAGATTCCCTACGAGCAGTACTTC. Protein: CASSTRQIPYEQYF.

The chain joins TRBV20-1 to TRBJ2-1; D is unclear. With 5 bases removed from V and 7 bases from J, the gap between germline ends came to 6 bases. The germline gives CDR1 DFQATT, CDR2 SNEGSKA (reference sequence). This CDR3 contains 10 residues. As DNA, the CDR3 is TGCAGTGCTTACCAGAATGAGCAGTTCTTC. Translated: CSAYQNEQFF.

The chain couples TRBV6-4 to TRBJ1-2, with 8 bases that match TRBD1. With 5 bases clipped from V and 2 bases from J, the junction kept 1 base outside the gene matches. Germline CDR1 is MRHNA and CDR2 is SNTAGT. The CDR3 has 13 amino acids. For the CDR3, the DNA is TGTGCCAGCAGTCGGACAGGGAACTATGGCTACACCTTC. Its translation: CASSRTGNYGYTF.

The CDR3 loop reads CASRGSREKLFF. The DNA of the CDR3 is TGTGCCAGCCGCGGGTCCCGGGAAAAACTGTTTTTT. The genes are TRBV27 and TRBJ1-4; D is unclear. The CDR3 has 12 amino acids. V was pared by 8 bases and J by 8 bases, with 12 bases between. Germline CDR1 reads MNHEY; CDR2 reads SMNVEV (reference sequence).

A note on this clone: At the DNA level, this CDR3 is encoded by other sequences in the same sample as well. This chain connects TRBV7-3 to TRBJ2-3; unclear D gene. Trimming left V 1 base short and J 6 bases short, with 5 bases between. CDR1 is SGHTA, CDR2 FQGTGA, per germline. This CDR3 comprises 12 residues. The CDR3 loop is CASSLSGDTQYF. The DNA of the CDR3 is TGTGCCAGCAGCTTAAGTGGCGATACGCAGTATTTT.

CDR3 in DNA: TGTGCCAGCACAGGGGGCAGGGGTCAGGGCATTCAGTACTTC. This translates into CASTGGRGQGIQYF. This chain connects TRBV6-6 to TRBJ2-4, with 8 bases matching TRBD1. With 7 bases clipped from V and 9 bases from J, the junction kept 11 bases outside the gene matches. Germline-derived CDR1 and CDR2 are MNHNY and SVGAGI (reference sequence). This CDR3 comprises 14 residues.

The chain couples TRBV28 to TRBJ1-4, with a weak D call TRBD1 (6 bases). Germline loops: CDR1 MDHEN, CDR2 SYDVKM. This CDR3 spans 16 amino acids. Trimming cost V 4 bases and J 8 bases, with 20 bases left between them. CDR3 sequence: CASSSAKQGLTEKLFF. The CDR3 bases are TGTGCCAGCAGTTCCGCGAAACAGGGTCTCACAGAAAAACTGTTTTTT.

The genes are TRBV9 and TRBJ2-7, with D perhaps matching TRBD2 (6 bases). V was cut by 4 bases and J by 2 bases, with 13 bases left in between. The CDR3 consists of 14 residues. CDR1 and CDR2 (germline): SGDLS, YYNGEE. CDR3 region: CASSLGGPTYEQYF. As DNA, the CDR3 is TGTGCCAGCAGCCTCGGGGGTCCGACCTACGAGCAGTACTTC.

This chain links TRBV28 with TRBJ2-7; 8 bases map to TRBD2. The CDR3 runs 17 residues. CDR1 is MDHEN, CDR2 SYDVKM, per germline. V gave up 5 bases and J gave up 2 bases; unmatched junction bases: 14. This CDR3 is CASSPNLSGRAAYEQYF. For the CDR3, the DNA is TGTGCCAGCAGTCCAAATCTGAGCGGGAGAGCGGCCTACGAGCAGTACTTC.

This clone turned up a few times. The rearrangement joins TRBV7-2 to TRBJ1-4; D not certain. V lost 3 bases to trimming and J lost 5 bases, with 10 bases between them. Germline V lookup: CDR1 SGHTA, CDR2 FQGNSA. CDR3 length: 14 amino acids. The CDR3 nucleotides read TGTGCCAGCAGCTTGCGTCCGGGGAATGAAAAACTGTTTTTT. Translating gives CASSLRPGNEKLFF.

The chain has TRBV19 and TRBJ1-1, with D tentatively TRBD1 (5 bases). The V end was cut by 3 bases, the J end by 6 bases, with 14 bases between. This CDR3 is built from 14 residues. Germline lookup yields CDR1 LNHDA and CDR2 SQIVND (reference sequence). The CDR3 DNA reads as TGTGCCAGTAGTATCTCTCCAGGGTCCCCTGAAGCTTTCTTT. Its protein is CASSISPGSPEAFF.

This clone was found a few times. J is TRBJ1-3 and V is TRBV5-1; no firm D call. The germline V gene encodes CDR1 SGHRS and CDR2 YFSETQ. The CDR3 has 16 residues. With 0 bases removed from V and 0 bases from J, the gap between germline ends came to 10 bases. The CDR3 reads CASSLDPSVSGNTIYF. The CDR3 DNA follows: TGCGCCAGCAGCTTGGATCCCTCCGTCTCTGGAAACACCATATATTTT.